This TCR beta chain emerged from a study of PD-1 blockade in mismatch repair-deficient tumors. V dropped 0 bases and J dropped 0 bases, with 18 bases sitting between them. The CDR3 length is 19 residues. Note on this clone: What it binds is unknown.

The time point: approximately nine-day in vitro stimulation with candidate neoantigen peptide 4. Cells were stimulated 10 days with each of several ELISpot-reactive neoantigens. Baseline for clone expansion was a parallel culture with no peptide. TCRdb's table, derived via immunoSEQ multiplex PCR, lists solely in-frame clones and lacks some. The sample yields some 14,000 clones, around 84% seen once. The source was cells cultured in vitro, collected from a patient treated with pembrolizumab. The chain links TRBV23-1 to TRBJ1-5; weak D call: TRBD1 (5 bases). TRBV23-1 is labeled an ORF, and its function is uncertain. The receptor was derived from an adult with mismatch repair-deficient cancer. The CDR3 DNA is TGCGCCAGCAGTCAATCGACAGCCCCCGGCGTATATAGCAATCAGCCCCAGCATTTT. Translating gives CASSQSTAPGVYSNQPQHF.